Following are 21 T cell receptor beta chains from one sample sequenced in a study of regulatory T cells in long-lasting Graves disease. Regarding time point: newly diagnosed GD, antithyroid drugs for less than 3 months. PBMC RNA served as the TCR library source. With iRepertoire HTBI primers and Arm-PCR of CDR3 regions, TCR beta libraries were built. In TCRdb, the multiplex PCR reads were re-called with MiXCR into one record per CDR3 protein. The table records 400,000 to 550,000 distinct CDR3 sequences, more than 13% of them present only once. The same sample was also used in a study of T cells in Graves' hyperthyroidism and ophthalmopathy.

The specimen comprised peripheral blood mononuclear cells (PBMCs), sampled at new diagnosis, from a patient treated with antithyroid drugs. Source of these receptors: a woman in her twenties or thirties with Graves disease.

With respect to this clonotype: A clone one base away is much larger, so this may be a read error. The chain has TRBV6-2 or TRBV6-3 and TRBJ2-7; D call uncertain. Per the germline V gene, CDR1 is MNHEY and CDR2 is SVGEGT. The CDR3 extends over 13 amino acids. The V and J ends lost 6 bases and 7 bases respectively, with 16 bases between them. CDR3 nucleotides: TGTGCCAGCAGCCGTGGAACATACAATGAGCAGTACTTC. Protein: CASSRGTYNEQYF.

The chain combines TRBV20-1 with TRBJ1-2, with unresolved D. This CDR3 spans 13 amino acids. The V end was cut by 1 base, the J end by 8 bases, with 14 bases between. Germline V gives CDR1 DFQATT, CDR2 SNEGSKA (reference sequence). CDR3 nucleotides: TGCAGTGCTAGAGCGAGGCCAGCAGGAGGCTACACCTTC. Its protein is CSARARPAGGYTF.

The rearrangement joins TRBV6-2 or TRBV6-3 to TRBJ2-3; a weak D match, TRBD2 (5 bases). TRBJ2-7 matches the DNA end more closely, so the J call is doubtful. CDR1 is MNHEY, CDR2 SVGEGT, per germline. There are 14 residues in the CDR3. The CDR3 region is CASTSGSSNYEQYF. The DNA for the CDR3 is TGTGCCAGCACCTCGGGGAGCTCAAACTACGAGCAGTACTTC.

The V call is TRBV19, the J call TRBJ1-2; D gene uncertain. The V end was cut by 7 bases, the J end by 4 bases, with 13 bases between. Germline CDR1 reads LNHDA; CDR2 reads SQIVND (reference sequence). The CDR3 covers 13 residues. The CDR3 spells CASTHEGGYGYTF. The CDR3 DNA sequence: TGTGCCAGTACTCACGAGGGTGGCTATGGCTACACCTTC.

The sample holds many counts of this clonotype. The V call is TRBV29-1, the J call TRBJ2-3; 9 bases line up with TRBD2. CDR3 length: 15 residues. Germline V CDR1 and CDR2: SQVTM, ANQGSEA. The J segment lost 6 bases and the V segment lost 5 bases, leaving 12 bases of the junction unmatched. The CDR3 nucleotides read TGCAGCGTTAAGGGTTCGCGGGAGGGCCCCGATACGCAGTATTTT. Encoded protein: CSVKGSREGPDTQYF.

Turning to this clonotype: This sequence may be a read error, since a much larger clone differs from it by one base. The rearrangement links TRBV20-1 to TRBJ2-2; D gene ambiguous. The length of the CDR3 is 11 residues. V lost 3 bases and J 4 bases, leaving 3 bases between the germline ends. Germline V gene sequence: CDR1 DFQATT, CDR2 SNEGSKA (reference sequence). CDR3 nucleotides: TGCAGTGCTAGGAGCACCGGGGAGCTGTTTTTT. As protein: CSARSTGELFF.

This clonotype has only a few counts. This sequence joins TRBV7-3 and TRBJ2-1; 7 bases fit TRBD2. The CDR3 length is 20 residues. CDR1 and CDR2 (germline): SGHTA, FQGTGA. Trimming at V came to 4 bases and at J to 3 bases, leaving 21 bases not matched to a gene. As DNA, the CDR3 is TGTGCCAGCAGCTCCCCCAGTCGACATGCGGCGGGAGAGCGCTACAATGAGCAGTTCTTC. It is translated as CASSSPSRHAAGERYNEQFF.

This clonotype was seen only a few times. The V call is TRBV6-1, the J call TRBJ1-5, with 8 bases identical to TRBD1. Germline assignment: CDR1 MNHNS and CDR2 SASEGT. V was clipped by 7 bases and J by 3 bases; unmatched bases: 17. This CDR3 has 18 amino acids. CDR3 region: CASKRQGLGEWYNQPQHF. The CDR3 DNA reads TGTGCCAGCAAAAGACAGGGGTTGGGAGAATGGTACAATCAGCCCCAGCATTTT.

This chain connects TRBV5-5 to TRBJ2-7, with D maybe TRBD2 (6 bases). The length of the CDR3 is 14 residues. Trimming cost V 4 bases and J 1 base, with 12 bases left between them. Germline V gene sequence: CDR1 SGHKS, CDR2 YYEKEE (reference sequence). The chain's CDR3 is CASSVAGLSYEQYF. The CDR3 bases are TGTGCCAGCAGCGTTGCGGGGCTGTCCTACGAGCAGTACTTC.

This clonotype was counted many times. The chain carries TRBV2 and TRBJ1-5; D gene uncertain. The CDR3 consists of 13 residues. Trimming stripped 8 bases from V and 1 base from J, with 9 bases between. The germline V gene has CDR1 SNHLY and CDR2 FYNNEI. CDR3 protein: CASEEDSNQPQHF. The CDR3 DNA sequence: TGTGCCAGCGAGGAGGACAGCAATCAGCCCCAGCATTTT.

The chain recombines TRBV18 with TRBJ1-2, with D possibly being TRBD1 (6 bases). The CDR3 spans 14 residues. Trimming shortened V by 3 bases and J by 7 bases, and 15 bases separated the two germline ends. The germline V gene has CDR1 KGHSH and CDR2 LQKENI. The CDR3 DNA sequence: TGTGCCAGCTCACCGGACAGCCGAGGGAGTGGCTACACCTTC. The encoded protein is CASSPDSRGSGYTF.

The chain links TRBV7-2 to TRBJ1-4; TRBD1 is a possible D gene (5 bases). The CDR3 covers 15 residues. Germline V lookup: CDR1 SGHTA, CDR2 FQGNSA. The V gene lost 4 bases and the J gene lost 1 base, with 10 bases spanning the gap. CDR3 nucleotides: TGTGCCAGCAGCTCATGGGGGGGAACTAATGAAAAACTGTTTTTT. Translated, it gives CASSSWGGTNEKLFF.

This chain links TRBV4-1 with TRBJ1-2; D remains ambiguous. Between the trimmed V and J ends, which lost 4 bases and 2 bases, there was a span of 11 bases. The CDR3 has 14 amino acids. From germline, CDR1 is MGHRA and CDR2 YSYEKL. CDR3 sequence reads: CASSPMTRNYGYTF. CDR3 nucleotides: TGCGCCAGCAGCCCAATGACGAGAAACTATGGCTACACCTTC.

This clonotype was observed many times. V is TRBV20-1 and J is TRBJ2-2; D ambiguous. The CDR3 extends over 11 amino acids. V lost 6 bases and J 7 bases, leaving 9 bases between the germline ends. Looked up from germline, CDR1 is DFQATT and CDR2 is SNEGSKA (reference sequence). For the CDR3, the DNA is TGCAGTGCCGAGTACGGCGGGGAGCTGTTTTTT. Its translation is CSAEYGGELFF.

This chain joins TRBV29-1 and TRBJ2-3, with 14 bases aligning to TRBD2. Germline CDR1 reads SQVTM; CDR2 reads ANQGSEA. V lost 6 bases and J lost 2; bases outside the gene matches: 10. CDR3 size: 17 residues. In nucleotides, the CDR3 is TGCAGCGTCAAACCGCCGGGACTAGCGGGAGTCACAGATACGCAGTATTTT. It specifies CSVKPPGLAGVTDTQYF.

Ten or more counts support this clonotype. Here the CDR3 DNA reads TGTGCCAGCAGCGGCGGGAGGGCCCTATGGAGCGAGCAGTACTTC. As protein: CASSGGRALWSEQYF. The chain uses TRBV27 and TRBJ2-7, with 9 bases fitting TRBD2. Germline loops: CDR1 MNHEY, CDR2 SMNVEV (reference sequence). The CDR3 runs 15 residues. With V trimmed by 6 bases and J by 6 bases, 12 bases remained unmatched.

This clonotype was found many times. The rearrangement joins TRBV2 to TRBJ2-7; weak D call: TRBD2 (6 bases). This CDR3 comprises 14 residues. V shed 6 bases and J shed 3 bases, with 15 bases lying between them. Germline CDR1 SNHLY, CDR2 FYNNEI. CDR3 DNA sequence: TGTGCCAGCAGAGAGTCGGGACTCCACTACGAGCAGTACTTC. Protein sequence: CASRESGLHYEQYF.

This clonotype showed up many times. The rearrangement uses TRBV30 and TRBJ2-1; the match to TRBD2 covers 9 bases. The trim removed 1 base at V and 4 bases at J, leaving 5 bases unmatched. CDR3 size: 15 residues. Looked up from germline, CDR1 is GTSNPN and CDR2 is SVGIG (reference sequence). The CDR3, as DNA: TGTGCCTGGAGTGGGGGACTAGCAGTATACAATGAGCAGTTCTTC. As protein: CAWSGGLAVYNEQFF.

This clonotype appeared many times. The chain links TRBV20-1 to TRBJ2-1; 13 bases line up with TRBD2. Per the germline V gene, CDR1 is DFQATT and CDR2 is SNEGSKA (reference sequence). V was clipped by 4 bases and J by 8 bases; unmatched bases: 8. The CDR3 runs 15 residues. The CDR3 loop is CSATTTSGREYEQFF. In nucleotides, the CDR3 is TGCAGTGCTACAACAACTAGCGGGAGGGAATATGAGCAGTTCTTC.

This clonotype was observed many times. The rearrangement uses TRBV6-1 and TRBJ2-7, with D possibly matching TRBD2 (5 bases). CDR3 size: 15 residues. V dropped 1 base and J dropped 5 bases, with 15 bases sitting between them. CDR1 and CDR2 from the germline V gene are MNHNS and SASEGT. The chain's CDR3 is CASSEVGASGHEQYF. The CDR3 DNA sequence: TGTGCCAGCAGTGAAGTCGGCGCGAGCGGACACGAGCAGTACTTC.

This clonotype has ten or more counts. This chain uses TRBV9 with TRBJ2-7, with 9 bases lining up with TRBD1. Trimming removed 0 bases from V and 3 bases from J; junction bases left unmatched: 1. Germline CDR1 is SGDLS and CDR2 is YYNGEE. There are 14 residues in the CDR3. The CDR3 spells CASSVATGGYEQYF. CDR3 bases: TGTGCCAGCAGCGTAGCGACAGGGGGCTACGAGCAGTACTTC.